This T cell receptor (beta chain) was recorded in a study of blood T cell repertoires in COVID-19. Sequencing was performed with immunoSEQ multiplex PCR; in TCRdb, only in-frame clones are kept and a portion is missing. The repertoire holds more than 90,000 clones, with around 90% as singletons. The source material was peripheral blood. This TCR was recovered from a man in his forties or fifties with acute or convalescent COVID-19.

The CDR3 DNA reads TGTGCCAGCTCACCACCGGAGGGGACGGAGACCCAGTACTTC. Its protein product is CASSPPEGTETQYF. The genes are TRBV18 and TRBJ2-5, with D maybe TRBD2 (6 bases). The ends were cut back, 0 bases at V and 5 bases at J, with 10 bases in the middle. This CDR3 is built from 14 residues. CDR1 and CDR2 from the germline V gene are KGHSH and LQKENI.